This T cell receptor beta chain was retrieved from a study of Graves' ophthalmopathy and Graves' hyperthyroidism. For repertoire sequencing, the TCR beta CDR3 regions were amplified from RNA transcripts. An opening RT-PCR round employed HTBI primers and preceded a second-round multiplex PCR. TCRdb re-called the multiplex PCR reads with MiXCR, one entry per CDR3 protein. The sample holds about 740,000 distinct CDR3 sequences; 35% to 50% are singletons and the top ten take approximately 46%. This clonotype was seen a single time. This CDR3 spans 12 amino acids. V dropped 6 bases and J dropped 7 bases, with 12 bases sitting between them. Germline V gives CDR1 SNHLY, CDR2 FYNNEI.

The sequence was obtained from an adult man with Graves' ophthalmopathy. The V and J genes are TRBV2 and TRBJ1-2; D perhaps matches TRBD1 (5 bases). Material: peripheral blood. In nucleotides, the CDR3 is TGTGCCAGCAGGACTAGCGGGGGTGGCTACACCTTC. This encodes CASRTSGGGYTF. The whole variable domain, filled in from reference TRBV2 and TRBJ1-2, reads EPEVTQTPSHQVTQMGQEVILRCVPISNHLYFYWYRQILGQKVEFLVSFYNNEISEKSEIFDDQFSVERPDGSNFTLKIRSTKLEDSAMYFCASRTSGGGYTFGSGTRLTVV.